Each of the 23 T cell receptor beta chains below was sequenced from the same sample in a study of tumor-infiltrating lymphocytes in localized non-small cell lung cancer. Profiling relied on immunoSEQ multiplex PCR, and the TCRdb table lists in-frame clones only, not all of them. Here the sample spans 6,000 to 8,000 clones, approximately 80% being singletons. What was sequenced was uninvolved lung tissue not adjacent to the tumor. The origin of the receptors is a human donor with non-small cell lung cancer.

The chain joins TRBV27 to TRBJ1-2, with D perhaps TRBD1 (5 bases). V shed 5 bases and J shed 6 bases, with 10 bases lying between them. Germline loops: CDR1 MNHEY, CDR2 SMNVEV (reference sequence). This CDR3 region has 12 residues. In DNA, the CDR3 is TGTGCCAGCAGTAAATGGGGGGATGGCTACACCTTC. It specifies CASSKWGDGYTF.

This chain joins TRBV4-2 and TRBJ1-1, with D hard to call. The germline V gene encodes CDR1 LGHNA and CDR2 YNFKEQ. This CDR3 has 16 residues. V was shortened by 0 bases and J by 1 base, with 12 bases between the two germline ends. CDR3 bases: TGTGCCAGCAGCCAAGATACGAGGGAAGGGAACACTGAAGCTTTCTTT. Translated, it gives CASSQDTREGNTEAFF.

V and J are TRBV19 and TRBJ1-2; D call uncertain. Germline values: CDR1 LNHDA, CDR2 SQIVND (reference sequence). CDR3 size: 13 residues. V was trimmed by 3 bases and J by 1 base, leaving 6 bases between them. This chain's CDR3 is CASSMRDNYGYTF. CDR3 nucleotides: TGTGCCAGTAGTATGCGGGATAACTATGGCTACACCTTC. Complete variable domain (other parts from reference TRBV19 and TRBJ1-2): DGGITQSPKYLFRKEGQNVTLSCEQNLNHDAMYWYRQDPGQGLRLIYYSQIVNDFQKGDIAEGYSVSREKKESFPLTVTSAQKNPTAFYLCASSMRDNYGYTFGSGTRLTVV.

This chain links TRBV30 with TRBJ1-3, with TRBD1 as a possible D gene (5 bases). The V gene lost 0 bases and the J gene lost 2 bases, with 11 bases spanning the gap. The CDR3 contains 15 residues. From germline, CDR1 is GTSNPN and CDR2 SVGIG (reference sequence). The CDR3 DNA reads TGTGCCTGGAGTGTAACCGGGGCGGCTGGAAACACCATATATTTT. Translated, it gives CAWSVTGAAGNTIYF.

The chain links TRBV10-3 to TRBJ2-3; D is ambiguous. CDR3 length: 12 amino acids. The V end lost 8 bases, the J end lost 6 bases, and 12 bases lay between the germline ends. Germline values: CDR1 ENHRY, CDR2 SYGVKD. The chain's CDR3 is CAIGLEADTQYF. The CDR3 coding sequence is TGTGCCATCGGCCTCGAGGCCGATACGCAGTATTTT.

This clone was detected once. The V gene is TRBV2, the J gene TRBJ2-2, with D tentatively TRBD1 (7 bases). The V gene's germline CDR1 is SNHLY and CDR2 FYNNEI. Trimming stripped 6 bases from V and 3 bases from J, with 11 bases between. This CDR3 spans 14 amino acids. The CDR3, as DNA: TGTGCCAGCAGCAGGGGGGAGGACACCGGGGAGCTGTTTTTT. This sequence encodes CASSRGEDTGELFF.

The genes are TRBV7-2 and TRBJ2-3; the match to TRBD2 covers 11 bases. Germline assignment: CDR1 SGHTA and CDR2 FQGNSA. The CDR3 covers 18 residues. The V segment lost 5 bases and the J segment 6 bases; nucleotides outside the gene matches: 16. This CDR3 is CASSPRLLAGASGDTQYF. The CDR3 nucleotides read TGTGCCAGCAGCCCCCGCCTACTAGCGGGGGCCTCCGGGGATACGCAGTATTTT. The whole variable domain, filled in from reference TRBV7-2 and TRBJ2-3, reads GAGVSQSPSNKVTEKGKDVELRCDPISGHTALYWYRQSLGQGLEFLIYFQGNSAPDKSGLPSDRFSAERTGGSVSTLTIQRTQQEDSAVYLCASSPRLLAGASGDTQYFGPGTRLTVL.

This clone has only a few counts. This chain links TRBV30 with TRBJ2-7; no clear D gene. The V gene lost 0 bases and the J gene lost 2 bases, with 14 bases spanning the gap. The CDR3 runs to 15 residues. Germline CDR1 and CDR2: GTSNPN and SVGIG (reference sequence). The CDR3 region is CAWSVHRNIPYEQYF. The DNA of the CDR3 is TGTGCCTGGAGTGTACATCGGAACATCCCCTACGAGCAGTACTTC. The variable domain in full, with the rest retrieved from reference TRBV30 and TRBJ2-7, is SQTIHQWPATLVQPVGSPLSLECTVEGTSNPNLYWYRQAAGRGLQLLFYSVGIGQISSEVPQNLSASRPQDRQFILSSKKLLLSDSGFYLCAWSVHRNIPYEQYFGPGTRLTVT.

This clone was counted a few times. The chain links TRBV14 to TRBJ2-7; TRBD2 matches 7 bases. CDR1 and CDR2 (germline): SGHDN, FVKESK. CDR3 length: 14 residues. V lost 1 base and J lost 6; bases outside the gene matches: 6. In DNA form, the CDR3 reads TGTGCCAGCAGCCAAGTGGGGGGGATCGGCGAGCAGTACTTC. This translates into CASSQVGGIGEQYF.

V and J are TRBV2 and TRBJ1-5; 7 bases fit TRBD1. Germline assignment: CDR1 SNHLY and CDR2 FYNNEI. V shed 4 bases and J 6 bases; nucleotides not matched to a gene: 6. The CDR3 length is 14 residues. Here the CDR3 reads CASSGTGERQPQHF. DNA for the CDR3: TGTGCCAGCAGTGGAACAGGGGAGCGTCAGCCCCAGCATTTT.

This clone was seen only a few times. The chain employs TRBV5-1 and TRBJ2-2; the D is unclear. CDR1 and CDR2 from the germline V gene are SGHRS and YFSETQ. The CDR3 is made up of 14 amino acids. The V end lost 7 bases, the J end lost 2 bases, and 12 bases lay between the germline ends. The CDR3, as DNA: TGCGCCAGCTCCGGCCTAAGCAACACCGGGGAGCTGTTTTTT. Its protein is CASSGLSNTGELFF. The entire variable domain, with the rest obtained from reference TRBV5-1 and TRBJ2-2, is as follows: KAGVTQTPRYLIKTRGQQVTLSCSPISGHRSVSWYQQTPGQGLQFLFEYFSETQRNKGNFPGRFSGRQFSNSRSEMNVSTLELGDSALYLCASSGLSNTGELFFGEGSRLTVL.

This chain links TRBV30 with TRBJ2-1, with 9 positions matching TRBD2. Germline CDR1 is GTSNPN and CDR2 is SVGIG (reference sequence). J was trimmed by 5 bases and V by 2 bases; bases with no gene match: 10. The CDR3 runs 16 residues. CDR3 loop: CAWSTQTSGENNEQFF. The CDR3 region has the DNA TGTGCCTGGAGTACCCAGACTAGCGGAGAAAACAATGAGCAGTTCTTC.

The chain uses TRBV30 and TRBJ1-2; a weak D match, TRBD1 (5 bases). There are 12 residues in the CDR3. Germline CDR1 and CDR2: GTSNPN and SVGIG (reference sequence). V was cut by 4 bases and J by 7 bases, with 13 bases left in between. CDR3: CAWTRDFPGYTF. The CDR3 nucleotides are TGTGCCTGGACCAGGGACTTCCCTGGCTACACCTTC.

V gene TRBV7-2 combines with J gene TRBJ2-7; D gene unclear. Germline V lookup: CDR1 SGHTA, CDR2 FQGNSA. This CDR3 has 13 residues. The V gene lost 2 bases and the J gene lost 4 bases, with 9 bases spanning the gap. The chain's CDR3 is CASSLSRMYEQYF. CDR3 DNA sequence: TGTGCCAGCAGCTTAAGCCGGATGTACGAGCAGTACTTC.

The chain employs TRBV5-1 and TRBJ2-7; D may be TRBD1 or TRBD2 (5 bases each). Germline CDR1 SGHRS, CDR2 YFSETQ. V lost 1 base and J 6 bases, leaving 14 bases between the germline ends. The CDR3 contains 14 residues. CDR3 in amino acids: CASSLFQGEGEQYF. The CDR3 DNA follows: TGCGCCAGCAGCTTGTTCCAGGGTGAGGGCGAGCAGTACTTC.

The chain carries TRBV19 and TRBJ1-1; D uncertain. Per germline, CDR1 LNHDA and CDR2 SQIVND (reference sequence). This CDR3 spans 13 amino acids. Trimming left V 3 bases short and J 4 bases short, with 9 bases between. The DNA of the CDR3 is TGTGCCAGTAGTATGTTGGGAGGCACTGAAGCTTTCTTT. As protein: CASSMLGGTEAFF.

The chain carries TRBV2 and TRBJ1-2; weak D call: TRBD1 (5 bases). The CDR3 has 14 residues. Per germline, CDR1 SNHLY and CDR2 FYNNEI. Trimming shortened V by 4 bases and J by 7 bases, and 16 bases separated the two germline ends. CDR3 loop: CASSASQGTGGYTF. The CDR3 nucleotides are TGTGCCAGCAGTGCAAGCCAGGGAACGGGTGGCTACACCTTC. Based on the CDR3 plus reference TRBV2 and TRBJ1-2, the full variable domain is EPEVTQTPSHQVTQMGQEVILRCVPISNHLYFYWYRQILGQKVEFLVSFYNNEISEKSEIFDDQFSVERPDGSNFTLKIRSTKLEDSAMYFCASSASQGTGGYTFGSGTRLTVV.

This rearrangement joins TRBV6-5 to TRBJ1-2; 7 bases are a match to TRBD1. This CDR3 contains 15 residues. Germline V CDR1 and CDR2: MNHEY, SVGAGI. The V gene end was trimmed by 6 bases and the J gene end by 3 bases; junction bases not matched to a gene: 10. For the CDR3, the DNA is TGTGCCAGCAGACCACCAGGGGGGGGAGACTATGGCTACACCTTC. Translated: CASRPPGGGDYGYTF.

This clone turned up a few times. This chain joins TRBV9 and TRBJ2-5; tentative D call: TRBD2 (6 bases). This CDR3 spans 13 amino acids. Germline CDR1 is SGDLS and CDR2 is YYNGEE. With 2 bases removed from V and 2 bases from J, the gap between germline ends came to 7 bases. The CDR3 reads CASSVGGQETQYF. CDR3 in DNA: TGTGCCAGCAGCGTTGGGGGGCAAGAGACCCAGTACTTC.

The chain is built from TRBV11-2 and TRBJ2-3; D is unresolved. The CDR3 length is 14 residues. V lost 1 base and J 3 bases, leaving 8 bases between the germline ends. The germline gives CDR1 SGHAT, CDR2 FQNNGV. The CDR3 protein is CASSLAYVTDTQYF. CDR3 DNA sequence: TGTGCCAGCAGCTTAGCCTACGTGACAGATACGCAGTATTTT.

This clone was picked up a small number of times. The chain couples TRBV19 to TRBJ1-2; a possible D gene is TRBD1 (6 bases). V was clipped by 1 base and J by 1 base, with 10 bases between them. Per germline, CDR1 LNHDA and CDR2 SQIVND (reference sequence). CDR3 length: 15 residues. CDR3 sequence: CASSIVTGINYGYTF. The CDR3 nucleotides are TGTGCCAGTAGTATAGTAACAGGGATTAACTATGGCTACACCTTC.

This clone has just a few counts. This chain links TRBV28 with TRBJ2-3; 10 bases fit TRBD2. The V gene end was trimmed by 3 bases and the J gene end by 0 bases; junction bases not matched to a gene: 12. This CDR3 comprises 19 residues. CDR1 is MDHEN and CDR2 is SYDVKM in the germline V gene. CDR3 in DNA: TGTGCCAGCAGTTTCCCCCCTAGCGGGAGCCCCGGGAGCACAGATACGCAGTATTTT. This sequence encodes CASSFPPSGSPGSTDTQYF.

The rearrangement uses TRBV29-1 and TRBJ2-5; D not certain. V was pared by 8 bases and J by 4 bases, with 14 bases between. From germline, CDR1 is SQVTM and CDR2 ANQGSEA. The CDR3 covers 12 residues. The DNA for the CDR3 is TGCAGCCTCTCGAAGGGCGTAGAGACCCAGTACTTC. Translation: CSLSKGVETQYF.